Sequencing of this T cell receptor beta chain was carried out in a study of radiation and T cells in renal cell carcinoma. Time point indicated: baseline pretreatment blood. Treatment in this sample: 15 Gy SBRT to primary tumor, nephrectomy 4 weeks later. Serial blood draws occurred at baseline and 2 and 4 weeks post-SBRT. Germline trimming cut 4 bases from V and 7 bases from J; bases unmatched to any gene: 7. Germline lookup yields CDR1 MNHNS and CDR2 SASEGT. This CDR3 spans 15 amino acids. Clones were read by immunoSEQ multiplex PCR, and TCRdb kept only the in-frame ones, dropping some. The sample lists roughly 130,000 clones; approximately 91% were seen once.

The receptor was derived from a woman between 50 and 59 years old with renal cell carcinoma. The chain couples TRBV6-1 to TRBJ1-6; 7 nucleotides line up with TRBD1. This specimen was blood, taken from a patient whose treatment included radiotherapy and nephrectomy. Here the CDR3 reads CASSVGTVWNSPLHF. The CDR3 DNA follows: TGTGCCAGCAGTGTGGGGACAGTGTGGAATTCACCCCTCCACTTT.